Following are 18 T cell receptor beta chains from one sample sequenced in a study of CD8 T cells in Susac syndrome. A quantity of roughly 0.5 to 1 ug RNA underwent reverse transcription using random hexamers. TCRdb re-derived calls from the immunoSEQ multiplex PCR reads in MiXCR, one entry per CDR3 protein. Among a few hundred thousand distinct CDR3 sequences listed, 95% were seen once. Sequences were obtained from CD4+ T cells from PBMCs. The receptors shown here come from a human donor with multiple sclerosis.

This chain uses TRBV5-4 with TRBJ2-1; TRBD2 agrees at 8 bases. This CDR3 is built from 15 residues. The V gene's germline CDR1 is SGHNT and CDR2 YYREEE (reference sequence). The ends lost 4 bases at V and 0 bases at J; junction bases unmatched: 3. CDR3 sequence (DNA): TGTGCCAGCAGCCAAAGCGGGGGCTCCTACAATGAGCAGTTCTTC. Translating it yields CASSQSGGSYNEQFF.

This clonotype appeared a single time. V and J are TRBV5-4 and TRBJ2-5; D could derive from TRBD1 or TRBD2 (5 bases each). Germline V gene lookup returns CDR1 SGHNT and CDR2 YYREEE (reference sequence). The CDR3 sequence is 14 residues long. Deletions cut 4 bases from V and 1 base from J, with 11 bases between. CDR3 nucleotide sequence: TGTGCCAGCAGCCGAGAGAGGGGCCAAGAGACCCAGTACTTC. Its translation: CASSRERGQETQYF.

This chain uses TRBV29-1 with TRBJ2-3; D gene uncertain. The germline V and J ends were trimmed by 4 bases and 0 bases, with 11 bases remaining between them. CDR3 size: 14 residues. Germline V gene sequence: CDR1 SQVTM, CDR2 ANQGSEA. CDR3 in DNA: TGCAGCGTTGTACCGTATACTAGCACAGATACGCAGTATTTT. Translation: CSVVPYTSTDTQYF.

This clonotype has only a few counts. The CDR3 DNA is TGTGCCAGCAGCGTAGCAGGGACAGATACGCAGTATTTT. Translated: CASSVAGTDTQYF. The chain carries TRBV9 and TRBJ2-3; D might be TRBD1 (5 bases). Trimming pared 0 bases from V and 3 bases from J, leaving 5 bases between. The CDR3 sequence is 13 residues long. The V gene's germline CDR1 is SGDLS and CDR2 YYNGEE.

J is TRBJ2-2 and V is TRBV18, with TRBD1 identical over 7 bases. The CDR3 consists of 15 residues. CDR1 and CDR2 from the germline V gene are KGHSH and LQKENI. After removal of 4 bases from V and 3 bases from J, the junction contained 5 bases not matched to a gene. CDR3 sequence: CASSRYRGDTGELFF. For the CDR3, the DNA is TGTGCCAGCTCACGTTACAGGGGAGACACCGGGGAGCTGTTTTTT. Full variable domain (missing parts from reference TRBV18 and TRBJ2-2): NAGVMQNPRHLVRRRGQEARLRCSPMKGHSHVYWYRQLPEEGLKFMVYLQKENIIDESGMPKERFSAEFPKEGPSILRIQQVVRGDSAAYFCASSRYRGDTGELFFGEGSRLTVL.

This clonotype has only one observation. This chain links TRBV20-1 with TRBJ2-5, with 7 bases lining up with TRBD1. V lost 1 base to trimming and J lost 2 bases; unmatched junction nucleotides: 13. Germline lookup yields CDR1 DFQATT and CDR2 SNEGSKA (reference sequence). The CDR3 is 17 amino acids. CDR3 nucleotide sequence: TGCAGTGCTAGAGTTTTCCTGCCCCCGGGACAGCAAGAGACCCAGTACTTC. Translating gives CSARVFLPPGQQETQYF.

This clonotype has just one count. The rearrangement uses TRBV20-1 and TRBJ2-1; 9 positions match TRBD2. V shed 1 base, J shed 6 bases, and the junction held 16 bases outside the gene matches. Germline V CDR1 and CDR2: DFQATT, SNEGSKA (reference sequence). The CDR3 extends over 18 amino acids. CDR3 amino acids: CSARGRIGGGGALNEQFF. The CDR3 coding sequence is TGCAGTGCTAGAGGAAGGATCGGAGGCGGGGGGGCCCTCAATGAGCAGTTCTTC.

The genes are TRBV14 and TRBJ2-3; D remains unclear. This CDR3 has 13 amino acids. The V gene lost 1 base and the J gene lost 5 bases, with 7 bases spanning the gap. Germline-derived CDR1 and CDR2 are SGHDN and FVKESK. The CDR3 is CASSQGPRDTQYF. The CDR3 nucleotides are TGTGCCAGCAGCCAAGGACCGCGAGATACGCAGTATTTT.

CDR3 residues: CARAGANVLTF. CDR3 bases: TGTGCCAGGGCTGGGGCCAACGTCCTGACTTTC. The chain joins TRBV12-3 or TRBV12-4 to TRBJ2-6; D ambiguous. V gave up 9 bases and J gave up 2 bases, with 2 bases separating them. The CDR3 covers 11 residues.

The chain has TRBV5-1 and TRBJ1-1, with D perhaps TRBD1 (6 bases). V lost 4 bases, J lost 12 bases, and 19 bases lay in between. This CDR3 is built from 13 residues. Germline V lookup: CDR1 SGHRS, CDR2 YFSETQ. The CDR3 loop is CASSQTGTNQPFF. The CDR3 coding sequence is TGCGCCAGCAGCCAAACCGGGACAAATCAGCCTTTCTTT.

The genes are TRBV6-1 and TRBJ2-3, with 9 bases matching TRBD2. The CDR3 extends over 16 amino acids. Trimming cost V 5 bases and J 1 base; bases outside gene matches: 7. Germline V gene data show CDR1 as MNHNS and CDR2 as SASEGT. Here the CDR3 DNA reads TGTGCCAGCAGTCCCCTGGTAGCGGGGGGCACAGATACGCAGTATTTT. This gives the protein CASSPLVAGGTDTQYF.

This sequence joins TRBV20-1 and TRBJ2-5, with 7 bases fitting TRBD1. In germline, CDR1 is DFQATT, CDR2 SNEGSKA (reference sequence). The CDR3 has 14 amino acids. The J segment lost 4 bases and the V segment lost 5 bases, leaving 10 bases of the junction unmatched. CDR3 DNA sequence: TGCAGTGCTTTGGGCCTTCACAGGGGAGAGACCCAGTACTTC. Translated: CSALGLHRGETQYF.

The chain is built from TRBV20-1 and TRBJ1-1; D remains ambiguous. Trimming pared 0 bases from V and 3 bases from J, leaving 2 bases between. In germline, CDR1 is DFQATT, CDR2 SNEGSKA (reference sequence). There are 11 residues in the CDR3. CDR3 nucleotides: TGCAGTGCTAGAGAAGACACTGAAGCTTTCTTT. It specifies CSAREDTEAFF.

The rearrangement links TRBV6-6 to TRBJ1-4; D uncertain. There are 15 residues in the CDR3. Germline lookup yields CDR1 MNHNY and CDR2 SVGAGI (reference sequence). The ends were cut back, 2 bases at V and 0 bases at J, with 7 bases in the middle. CDR3 nucleotides: TGTGCCAGCAGTTACAGGCAGTCAACTAATGAAAAACTGTTTTTT. Translating gives CASSYRQSTNEKLFF.

This clonotype was counted a single time. The genes are TRBV3-1 and TRBJ2-4; D gene uncertain. Germline V gene sequence: CDR1 LGHDT, CDR2 YNNKEL (reference sequence). Trimming took 4 bases from V and 0 from J, leaving 13 bases between them. This CDR3 contains 16 residues. The CDR3 region has the DNA TGTGCCAGCAGCCCGCTCTCCTCCTTAGCCAAAAACATTCAGTACTTC. Its protein product is CASSPLSSLAKNIQYF.

The chain has TRBV7-9 and TRBJ2-5, with 7 bases aligning to TRBD2. The junction had 11 bases not matched to a gene; V was cut back by 7 bases and J by 0 bases. Germline-derived CDR1 and CDR2 are SEHNR and FQNEAQ (reference sequence). This CDR3 is 16 amino acids long. In nucleotides, the CDR3 is TGTGCCAGCACCACCGGGTGGAGCGGGGACCAAGAGACCCAGTACTTC. Amino acid sequence: CASTTGWSGDQETQYF.

The chain uses TRBV6-1 and TRBJ2-3, with D unclear. V was pared by 0 bases and J by 1 base, with 5 bases between. Germline V gene lookup returns CDR1 MNHNS and CDR2 SASEGT. The CDR3 is 14 amino acids. The CDR3 loop is CASSEATRTDTQYF. The CDR3 coding sequence is TGTGCCAGCAGTGAAGCGACGCGCACAGATACGCAGTATTTT.

This clonotype was observed once. The chain is built from TRBV5-1 and TRBJ2-2; D is ambiguous. The CDR3 has 15 amino acids. Per germline, CDR1 SGHRS and CDR2 YFSETQ. V was shortened by 0 bases and J by 0 bases, with 6 bases between the two germline ends. The CDR3 bases are TGCGCCAGCAGCTTGGTCACTACGAACACCGGGGAGCTGTTTTTT. This translates into CASSLVTTNTGELFF.